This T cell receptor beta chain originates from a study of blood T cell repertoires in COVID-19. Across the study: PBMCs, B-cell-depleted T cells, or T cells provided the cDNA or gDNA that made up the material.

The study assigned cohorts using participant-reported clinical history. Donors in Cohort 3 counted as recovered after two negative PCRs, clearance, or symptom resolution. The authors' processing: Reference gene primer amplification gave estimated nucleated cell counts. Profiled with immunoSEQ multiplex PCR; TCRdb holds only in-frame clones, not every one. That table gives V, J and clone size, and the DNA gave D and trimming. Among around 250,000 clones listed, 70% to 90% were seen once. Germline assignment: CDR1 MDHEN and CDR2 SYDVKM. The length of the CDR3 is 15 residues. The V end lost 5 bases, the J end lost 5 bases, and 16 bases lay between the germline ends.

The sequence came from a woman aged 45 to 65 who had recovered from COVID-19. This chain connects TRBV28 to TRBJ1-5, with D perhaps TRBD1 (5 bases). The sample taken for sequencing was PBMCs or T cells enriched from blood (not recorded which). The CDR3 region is CASSPLDTGDQPQHF. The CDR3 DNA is TGTGCCAGCAGTCCATTGGACACGGGGGATCAGCCCCAGCATTTT.